This TCR beta chain came from a study of shared clonotypes between healthy human individuals (dated by TCRdb to between 2020 and 2021). Regarding the research as a whole: The cohort included three men and two women between 18 and 49 years of age. To estimate repertoire size and how much clonotypes are shared between individuals, the study performed deep sequencing of blood TCR repertoires from 4 to 6 healthy adults. Different laboratories and diverse techniques were used to prepare libraries and sequence TCR repertoires, to increase sequencing depth and limit assay-specific biases. Per donor, leukapheresis produced somewhere between about 0.94 and 9.5 billion PBMCs. Broad study findings and their caveats: Sampling was restricted to blood, and TCR repertoires in tissue are likely to differ from TCR repertoires in blood. Pairwise subsampling led to the expectation that sequencing depth would affect the degree of clonotype sharing among donors. Because the study included a small number of donors, the genetic and exposure-history diversity represented was limited.

This clone was seen a handful of times. What antigen it recognizes has not been identified. The sample holds no much larger clone one base away, and base qualities are not on file. Healthy HIV-negative adults with no recently reported acute infections or vaccinations were included as donors. Every donor was a Caucasian adult residing in Nashville, Tennessee, USA. For unsorted samples, tens of millions of PBMCs were counted, and genomic DNA was extracted using the QIAamp DNA Blood Mini kit. Blood was collected by leukapheresis, and PBMCs were isolated by Ficoll-Histopaque density gradient centrifugation and then cryopreserved in liquid nitrogen vapor phase. Using the deep immunoSEQ assay, multiplex PCR amplified TCR CDR3 regions from genomic DNA. Genomic DNA extracted from each cell subset was distributed evenly over all wells of several immunoSEQ 96-well plates, and each plate served as one replicate. For unsorted PBMC, each replicate PCR was loaded with approximately 320 ng genomic DNA, equivalent to about 30,000 T cell genomes. Ten immunoSEQ deep assay plates were used to sequence the unsorted PBMC genomic DNA. Purified libraries were measured with a Qubit 3.0 fluorometer, size-checked on a Bioanalyzer 2100, and measured again with the KAPA Library Quantification kit. Every immunoSEQ 96-well plate was sequenced on a separate single-read 150-cycle Illumina NextSeq 550 flow cell. From the authors' description of their analysis: Because the immunoSEQ output included only junctional sequences and no quality scores, the filtering could not be the same as the filtering used for full-length reads. To assign V/J genes and CDR3, sequences were annotated against IMGT germline references using PyIR, a Python wrapper for IgBLAST v1.9. Any read was removed if the V/J assignment was weak (E-value above 1e-6), the CDR3 was missing, or the read contained stop codons, out-of-frame junctions, or ambiguous translated residues. A V3J clonotype was defined by an identical inferred V gene, J gene, and CDR3 amino acid sequence. Percentage overlap between repertoires was computed as shared unique clonotypes divided by the size of the smaller repertoire. Three approaches were used to assess repertoire richness: RTK rarefaction, the Chao1 estimator, and Recon v2.1 estimates of unobserved clonotypes. Held by TCRdb, this immuneACCESS table contains in-frame sequences only and omits some clones. Under half of the omission traces to an unresolved V gene where checked; the cause of the rest is unknown. The DNA was the basis for D and trimming; V, J and clone size are from that table. The table for this sample lists about half a million clones; roughly 80% of them were counted only once. Jointly, the top ten make up over 9.5% of the sample.

The germline V gene sets CDR1 to SGHRS and CDR2 to YFSETQ. V trim: 3 bases; J trim: 1 base; unmatched bases: 9. The CDR3 contains 16 residues, cysteine and phenylalanine counted. Only the CDR3 part of the read is kept: 48 bases, read in frame from the first base. Sequencing used PBMCs. The origin of this receptor is a woman between 40 and 55 years old in good health. Some clones in this sample may be carry-over from other donors' samples. This chain joins TRBV5-1 to TRBJ1-1, and 7 junctional nucleotides match TRBD1. The CDR3 here reads CASSSKLGQTNTEAFF. The nucleotide sequence is TGCGCCAGCAGCTCGAAACTGGGACAGACGAACACTGAAGCTTTCTTT.